This TCR beta chain was profiled in a study of CD8+ T cells in alopecia areata. Study details: The drug, oral tofacitinib, was given to treated patients at 5 to 10 mg twice daily. Findings and limits, study-wide: Scalp sequencing also captures normal skin's resident alphabeta T cells.

From PBMCs, CD4+ and CD8+ T cells were sorted. Extracted from the samples, RNA was reverse transcribed into cDNA to serve as the sequencing template. Assay: immunoSEQ multiplex PCR; the TCRdb copy retains only in-frame clones and omits some. This sample carries some 130,000 clones, roughly 54% of them seen once, and the ten largest clones take 4.5% to 5.5%. Losses at the gene ends were 7 bases for V and 4 bases for J; bases not matched to a gene: 12. The CDR3 length is 14 residues. Germline assignment: CDR1 SQVTM and CDR2 ANQGSEA. Regarding this clone: Its antigen is still unknown.

The source was CD4+ T cells sorted from blood, collected at week 0. This clonotype was obtained from a human donor with alopecia areata. The V and J genes are TRBV29-1 and TRBJ2-7; TRBD2 agrees at 8 bases. DNA of the CDR3: TGCAGCGCTGGCCGGTCGGGAGGGCCGTACGAGCAGTACTTC. Amino acid sequence: CSAGRSGGPYEQYF.